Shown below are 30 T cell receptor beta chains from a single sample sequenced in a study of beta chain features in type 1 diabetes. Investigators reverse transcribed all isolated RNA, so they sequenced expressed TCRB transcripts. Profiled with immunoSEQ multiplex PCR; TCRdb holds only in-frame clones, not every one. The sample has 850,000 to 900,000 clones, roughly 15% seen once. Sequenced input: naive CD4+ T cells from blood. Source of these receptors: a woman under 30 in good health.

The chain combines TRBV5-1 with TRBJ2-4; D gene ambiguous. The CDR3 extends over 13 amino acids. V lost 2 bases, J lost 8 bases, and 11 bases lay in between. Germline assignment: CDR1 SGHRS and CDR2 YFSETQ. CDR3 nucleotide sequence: TGCGCCAGCAGCTTTCGGGTCGGCGACATTCAGTACTTC. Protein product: CASSFRVGDIQYF.

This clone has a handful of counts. CDR3 amino acids: CASTENRGTEAFF. CDR3 nucleotides: TGTGCCAGCACGGAAAACAGGGGCACTGAAGCTTTCTTT. V and J are TRBV28 and TRBJ1-1; 7 positions match TRBD1. CDR3 length equals 13 residues. J was trimmed by 4 bases and V by 7 bases; bases with no gene match: 6. Germline values: CDR1 MDHEN, CDR2 SYDVKM.

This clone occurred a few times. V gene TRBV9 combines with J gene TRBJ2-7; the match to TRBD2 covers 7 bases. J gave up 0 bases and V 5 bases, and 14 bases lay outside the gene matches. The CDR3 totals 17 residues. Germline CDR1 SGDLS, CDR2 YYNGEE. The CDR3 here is CASRPLCGSGNSYEQYF. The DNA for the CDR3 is TGTGCCAGCAGACCACTTTGCGGGAGCGGAAACTCCTACGAGCAGTACTTC.

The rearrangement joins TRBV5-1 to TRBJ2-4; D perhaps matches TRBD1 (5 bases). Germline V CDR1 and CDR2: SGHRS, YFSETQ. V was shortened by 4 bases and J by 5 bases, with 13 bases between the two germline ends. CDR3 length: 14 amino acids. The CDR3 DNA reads TGCGCCAGCAGCGAGGACACTCCAGAAAACATTCAGTACTTC. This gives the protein CASSEDTPENIQYF.

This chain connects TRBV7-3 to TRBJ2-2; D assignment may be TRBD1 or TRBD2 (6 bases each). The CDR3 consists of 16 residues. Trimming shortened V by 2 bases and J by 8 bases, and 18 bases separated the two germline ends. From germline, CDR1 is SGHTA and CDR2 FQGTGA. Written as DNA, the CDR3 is TGTGCCAGCAGCTTAGTCAGCGGAGGGGGTACTGGGGAGCTGTTTTTT. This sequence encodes CASSLVSGGGTGELFF.

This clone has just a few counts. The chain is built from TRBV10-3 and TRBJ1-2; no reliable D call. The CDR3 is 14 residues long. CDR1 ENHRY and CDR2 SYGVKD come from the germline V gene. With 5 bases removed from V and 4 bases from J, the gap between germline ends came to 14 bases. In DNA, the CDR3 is TGTGCCATCAGTCCGGACGGAGCAAGCTATGGCTACACCTTC. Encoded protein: CAISPDGASYGYTF.

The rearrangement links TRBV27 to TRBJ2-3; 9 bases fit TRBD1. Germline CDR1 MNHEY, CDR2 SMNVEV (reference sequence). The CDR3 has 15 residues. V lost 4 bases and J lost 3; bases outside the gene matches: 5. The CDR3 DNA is TGTGCCAGCAGTTCCGGGACAGGGAGAACAGATACGCAGTATTTT. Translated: CASSSGTGRTDTQYF.

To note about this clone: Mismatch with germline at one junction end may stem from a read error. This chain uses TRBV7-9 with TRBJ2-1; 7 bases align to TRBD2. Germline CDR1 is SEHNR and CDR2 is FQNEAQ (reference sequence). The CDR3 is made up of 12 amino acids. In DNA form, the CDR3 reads TGTGCCAGCAGCTTAGAAACTAGCGCTGTAGTCTTC. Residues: CASSLETSAVVF.

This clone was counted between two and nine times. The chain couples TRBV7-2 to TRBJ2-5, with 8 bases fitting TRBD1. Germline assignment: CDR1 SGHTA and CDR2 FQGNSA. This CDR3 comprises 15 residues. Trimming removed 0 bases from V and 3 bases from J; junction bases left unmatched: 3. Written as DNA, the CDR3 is TGTGCCAGCAGCTTAGCCCGGACAGGGAAAGAGACCCAGTACTTC. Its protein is CASSLARTGKETQYF.

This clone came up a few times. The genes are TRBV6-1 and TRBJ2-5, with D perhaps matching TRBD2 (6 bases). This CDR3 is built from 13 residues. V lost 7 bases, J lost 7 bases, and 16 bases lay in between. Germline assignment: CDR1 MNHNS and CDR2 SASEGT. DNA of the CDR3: TGTGCCAGCATTTGGGGGGAGGAGGGGACCCAGTACTTC. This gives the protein CASIWGEEGTQYF.

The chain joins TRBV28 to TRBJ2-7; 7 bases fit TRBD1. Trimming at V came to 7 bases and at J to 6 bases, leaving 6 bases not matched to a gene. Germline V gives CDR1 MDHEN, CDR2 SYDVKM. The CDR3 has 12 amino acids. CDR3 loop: CASTPPGGEQYF. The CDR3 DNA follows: TGTGCCAGCACCCCTCCAGGGGGCGAGCAGTACTTC.

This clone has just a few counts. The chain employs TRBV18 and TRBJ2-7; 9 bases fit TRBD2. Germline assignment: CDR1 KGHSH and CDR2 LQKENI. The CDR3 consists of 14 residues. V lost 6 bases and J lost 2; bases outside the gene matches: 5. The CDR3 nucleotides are TGTGCCAGCTCTCCTAGCGGGACGCCCTACGAGCAGTACTTC. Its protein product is CASSPSGTPYEQYF. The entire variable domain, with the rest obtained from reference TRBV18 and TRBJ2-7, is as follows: NAGVMQNPRHLVRRRGQEARLRCSPMKGHSHVYWYRQLPEEGLKFMVYLQKENIIDESGMPKERFSAEFPKEGPSILRIQQVVRGDSAAYFCASSPSGTPYEQYFGPGTRLTVT.

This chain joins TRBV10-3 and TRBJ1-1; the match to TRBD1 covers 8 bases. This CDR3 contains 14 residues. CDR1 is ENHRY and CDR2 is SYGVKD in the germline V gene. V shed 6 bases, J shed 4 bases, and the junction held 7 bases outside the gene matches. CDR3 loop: CAIRTGGTSTEAFF. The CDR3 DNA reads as TGTGCCATCAGAACAGGGGGGACGAGCACTGAAGCTTTCTTT.

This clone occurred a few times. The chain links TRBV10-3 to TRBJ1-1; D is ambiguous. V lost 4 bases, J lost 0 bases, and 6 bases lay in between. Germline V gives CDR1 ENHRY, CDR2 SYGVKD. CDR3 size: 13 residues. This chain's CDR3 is CAISGSVNTEAFF. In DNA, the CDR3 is TGTGCCATCAGTGGTTCGGTGAACACTGAAGCTTTCTTT.

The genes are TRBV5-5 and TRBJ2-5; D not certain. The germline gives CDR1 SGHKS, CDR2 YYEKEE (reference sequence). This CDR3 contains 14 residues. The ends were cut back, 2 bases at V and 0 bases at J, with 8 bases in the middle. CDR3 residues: CASSFNPHQETQYF. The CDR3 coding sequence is TGTGCCAGCAGCTTCAACCCCCACCAAGAGACCCAGTACTTC.

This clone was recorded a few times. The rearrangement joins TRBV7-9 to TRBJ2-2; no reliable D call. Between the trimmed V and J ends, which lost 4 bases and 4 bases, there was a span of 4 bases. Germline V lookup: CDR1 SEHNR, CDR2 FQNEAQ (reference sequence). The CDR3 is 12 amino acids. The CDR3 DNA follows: TGTGCCAGCAGCTGGCCCACCGGGGAGCTGTTTTTT. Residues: CASSWPTGELFF. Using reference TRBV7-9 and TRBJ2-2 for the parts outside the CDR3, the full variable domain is DTGVSQNPRHKITKRGQNVTFRCDPISEHNRLYWYRQTLGQGPEFLTYFQNEAQLEKSRLLSDRFSAERPKGSFSTLEIQRTEQGDSAMYLCASSWPTGELFFGEGSRLTVL.

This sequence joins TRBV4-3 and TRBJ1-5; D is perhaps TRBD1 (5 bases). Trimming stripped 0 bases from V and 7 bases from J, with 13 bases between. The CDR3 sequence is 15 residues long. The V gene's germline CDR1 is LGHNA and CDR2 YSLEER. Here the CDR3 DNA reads TGCGCCAGCAGCCAAGAGTGGCAGGGCGGGCAGCCCCAGCATTTT. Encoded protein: CASSQEWQGGQPQHF.

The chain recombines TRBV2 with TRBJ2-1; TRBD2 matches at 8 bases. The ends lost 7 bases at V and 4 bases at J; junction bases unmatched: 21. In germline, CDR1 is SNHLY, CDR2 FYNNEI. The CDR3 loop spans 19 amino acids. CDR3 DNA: TGTGCCAGCACCCGACCTTCGAGGGCAGCCCGGGGGGGATACAATGAGCAGTTCTTC. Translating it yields CASTRPSRAARGGYNEQFF.

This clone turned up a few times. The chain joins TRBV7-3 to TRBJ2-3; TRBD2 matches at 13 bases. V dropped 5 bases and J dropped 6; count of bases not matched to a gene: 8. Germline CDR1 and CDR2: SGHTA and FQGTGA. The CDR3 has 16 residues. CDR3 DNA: TGTGCCAGCAGCCTAGGACTAGCGGGAGTTGCGGATACGCAGTATTTT. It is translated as CASSLGLAGVADTQYF.

This chain's CDR3 is CASSEDVIYEQYF. DNA for the CDR3: TGTGCCAGCAGTGAAGACGTGATCTACGAGCAGTACTTC. The rearrangement links TRBV6-1 to TRBJ2-7; the D is unclear. V shed 1 base and J shed 3 bases, with 7 bases lying between them. The CDR3 loop spans 13 amino acids. Germline V CDR1 and CDR2: MNHNS, SASEGT.

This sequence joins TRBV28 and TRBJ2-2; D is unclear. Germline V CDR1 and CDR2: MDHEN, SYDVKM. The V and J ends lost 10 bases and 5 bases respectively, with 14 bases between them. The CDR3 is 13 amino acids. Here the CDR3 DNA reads TGTGCCACGCGTTATGGTAGAACCGGGGAGCTGTTTTTT. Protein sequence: CATRYGRTGELFF.

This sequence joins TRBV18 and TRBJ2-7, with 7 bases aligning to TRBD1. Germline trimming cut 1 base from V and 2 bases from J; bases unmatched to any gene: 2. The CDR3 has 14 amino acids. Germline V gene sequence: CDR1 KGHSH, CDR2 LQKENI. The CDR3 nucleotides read TGTGCCAGCTCACCACGGACAGGTCCCTACGAGCAGTACTTC. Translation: CASSPRTGPYEQYF.

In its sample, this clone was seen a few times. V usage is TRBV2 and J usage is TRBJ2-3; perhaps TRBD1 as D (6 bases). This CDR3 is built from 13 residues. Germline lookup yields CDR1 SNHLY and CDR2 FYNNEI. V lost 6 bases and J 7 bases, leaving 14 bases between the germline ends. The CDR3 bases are TGTGCCAGCAGGGGACAACGCCTTAATACGCAGTATTTT. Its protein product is CASRGQRLNTQYF. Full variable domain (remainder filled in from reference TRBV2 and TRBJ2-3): EPEVTQTPSHQVTQMGQEVILRCVPISNHLYFYWYRQILGQKVEFLVSFYNNEISEKSEIFDDQFSVERPDGSNFTLKIRSTKLEDSAMYFCASRGQRLNTQYFGPGTRLTVL.

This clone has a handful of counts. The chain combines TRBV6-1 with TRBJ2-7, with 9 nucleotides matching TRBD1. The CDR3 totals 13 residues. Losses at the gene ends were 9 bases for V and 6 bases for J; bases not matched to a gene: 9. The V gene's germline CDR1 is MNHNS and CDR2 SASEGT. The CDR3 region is CASGAGTGREQYF. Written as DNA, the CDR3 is TGTGCCAGTGGGGCCGGGACAGGGCGCGAGCAGTACTTC.

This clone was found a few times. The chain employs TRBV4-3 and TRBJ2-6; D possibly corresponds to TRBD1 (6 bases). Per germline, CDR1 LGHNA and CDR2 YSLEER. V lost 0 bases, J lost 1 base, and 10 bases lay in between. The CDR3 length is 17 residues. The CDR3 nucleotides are TGCGCCAGCAGCCAAGATCTAGGGGGTTCTGGGGCCAACGTCCTGACTTTC. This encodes CASSQDLGGSGANVLTF.

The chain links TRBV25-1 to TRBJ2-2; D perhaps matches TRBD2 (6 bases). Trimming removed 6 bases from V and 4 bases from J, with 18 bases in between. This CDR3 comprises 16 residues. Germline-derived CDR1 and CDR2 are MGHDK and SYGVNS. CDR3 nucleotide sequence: TGTGCCAGCAGCCGACAAACTAGCAGAAGCACCGGGGAGCTGTTTTTT. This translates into CASSRQTSRSTGELFF.

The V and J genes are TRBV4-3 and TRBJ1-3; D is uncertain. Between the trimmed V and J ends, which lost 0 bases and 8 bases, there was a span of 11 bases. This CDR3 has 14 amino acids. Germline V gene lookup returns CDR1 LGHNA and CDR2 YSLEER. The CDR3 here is CASSQDRHVDTIYF. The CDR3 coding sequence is TGCGCCAGCAGCCAAGATCGCCATGTGGACACCATATATTTT.

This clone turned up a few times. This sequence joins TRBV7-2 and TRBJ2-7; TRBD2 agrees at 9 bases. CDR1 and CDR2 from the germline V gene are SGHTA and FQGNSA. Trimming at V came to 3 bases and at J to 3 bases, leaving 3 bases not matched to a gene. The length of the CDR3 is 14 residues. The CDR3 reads CASSFTSGYYEQYF. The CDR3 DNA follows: TGTGCCAGCAGCTTCACTAGCGGGTACTACGAGCAGTACTTC.

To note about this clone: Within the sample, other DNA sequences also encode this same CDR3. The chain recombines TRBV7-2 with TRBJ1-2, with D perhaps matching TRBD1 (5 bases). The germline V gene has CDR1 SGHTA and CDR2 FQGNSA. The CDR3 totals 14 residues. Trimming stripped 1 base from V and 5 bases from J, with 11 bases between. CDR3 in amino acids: CASSLGGVLYGYTF. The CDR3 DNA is TGTGCCAGCAGCTTAGGGGGCGTACTGTATGGCTACACCTTC.

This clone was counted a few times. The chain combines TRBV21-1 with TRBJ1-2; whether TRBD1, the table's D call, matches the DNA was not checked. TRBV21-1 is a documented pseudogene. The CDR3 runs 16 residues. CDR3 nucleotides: TGTGCCAGCAGCAAACAAACCCGAGACAGGAGTCATGGCTACACCTTC. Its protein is CASSKQTRDRSHGYTF.